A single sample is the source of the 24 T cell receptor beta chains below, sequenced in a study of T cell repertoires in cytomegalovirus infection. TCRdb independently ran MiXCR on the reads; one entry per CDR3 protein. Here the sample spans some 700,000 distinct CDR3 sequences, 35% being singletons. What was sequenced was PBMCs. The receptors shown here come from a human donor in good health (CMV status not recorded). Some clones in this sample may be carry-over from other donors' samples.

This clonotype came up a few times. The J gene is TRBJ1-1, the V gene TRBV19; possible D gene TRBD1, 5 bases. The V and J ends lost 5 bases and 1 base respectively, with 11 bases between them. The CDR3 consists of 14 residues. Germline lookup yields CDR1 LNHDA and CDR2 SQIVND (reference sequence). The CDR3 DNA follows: TGTGCCAGTAGTCCGACAGCGAAGAACACTGAAGCTTTCTTT. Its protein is CASSPTAKNTEAFF. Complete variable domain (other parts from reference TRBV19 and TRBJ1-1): DGGITQSPKYLFRKEGQNVTLSCEQNLNHDAMYWYRQDPGQGLRLIYYSQIVNDFQKGDIAEGYSVSREKKESFPLTVTSAQKNPTAFYLCASSPTAKNTEAFFGQGTRLTVV.

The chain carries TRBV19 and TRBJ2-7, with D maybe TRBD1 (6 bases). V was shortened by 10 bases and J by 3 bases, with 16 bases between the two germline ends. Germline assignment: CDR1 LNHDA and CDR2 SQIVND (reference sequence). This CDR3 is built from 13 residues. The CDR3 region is CATHQGSGYEQYF. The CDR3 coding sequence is TGTGCCACCCATCAGGGGTCGGGCTACGAGCAGTACTTC.

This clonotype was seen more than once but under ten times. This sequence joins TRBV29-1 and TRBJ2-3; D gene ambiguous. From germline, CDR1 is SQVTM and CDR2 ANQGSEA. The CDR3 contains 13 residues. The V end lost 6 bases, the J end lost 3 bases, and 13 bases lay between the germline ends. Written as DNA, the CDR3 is TGCAGCGTGGTTTGGCTGGGGACAGATACGCAGTATTTT. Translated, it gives CSVVWLGTDTQYF.

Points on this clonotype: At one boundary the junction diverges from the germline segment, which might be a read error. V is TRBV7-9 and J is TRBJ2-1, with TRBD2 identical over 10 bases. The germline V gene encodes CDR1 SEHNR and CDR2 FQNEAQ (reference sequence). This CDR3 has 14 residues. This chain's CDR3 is CASSSTSGKNDQFF. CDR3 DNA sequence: TGTGCCAGCAGCTCTACTAGCGGGAAAAATGATCAGTTCTTC.

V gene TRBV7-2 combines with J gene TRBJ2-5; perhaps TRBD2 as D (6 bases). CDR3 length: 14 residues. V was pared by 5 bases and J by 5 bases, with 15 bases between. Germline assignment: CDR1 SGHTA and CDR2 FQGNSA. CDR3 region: CASSLLGAGETQYF. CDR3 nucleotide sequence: TGTGCCAGCAGCCTACTAGGTGCGGGGGAGACCCAGTACTTC. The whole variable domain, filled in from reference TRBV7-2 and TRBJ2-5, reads GAGVSQSPSNKVTEKGKDVELRCDPISGHTALYWYRQSLGQGLEFLIYFQGNSAPDKSGLPSDRFSAERTGGSVSTLTIQRTQQEDSAVYLCASSLLGAGETQYFGPGTRLLVL.

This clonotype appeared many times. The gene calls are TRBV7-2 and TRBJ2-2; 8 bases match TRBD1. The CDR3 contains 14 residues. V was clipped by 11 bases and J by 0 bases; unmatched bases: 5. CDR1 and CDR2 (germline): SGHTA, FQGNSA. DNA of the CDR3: TGTGCCTCCCGGACAGGGCCGAACACCGGGGAGCTGTTTTTT. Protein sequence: CASRTGPNTGELFF. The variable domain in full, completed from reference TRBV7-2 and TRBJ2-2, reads GAGVSQSPSNKVTEKGKDVELRCDPISGHTALYWYRQSLGQGLEFLIYFQGNSAPDKSGLPSDRFSAERTGGSVSTLTIQRTQQEDSAVYLCASRTGPNTGELFFGEGSRLTVL.

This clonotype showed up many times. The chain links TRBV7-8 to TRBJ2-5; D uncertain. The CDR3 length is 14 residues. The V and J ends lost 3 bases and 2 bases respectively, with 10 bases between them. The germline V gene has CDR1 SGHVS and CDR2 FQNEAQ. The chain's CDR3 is CASSFPRRQETQYF. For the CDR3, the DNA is TGTGCCAGCAGCTTTCCAAGACGACAAGAGACCCAGTACTTC.

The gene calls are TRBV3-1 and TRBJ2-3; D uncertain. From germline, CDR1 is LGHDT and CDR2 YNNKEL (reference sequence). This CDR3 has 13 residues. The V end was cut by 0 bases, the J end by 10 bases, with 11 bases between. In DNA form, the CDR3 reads TGTGCCAGCAGCCAAGAGTTGGATCTCTCGCAGTATTTT. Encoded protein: CASSQELDLSQYF.

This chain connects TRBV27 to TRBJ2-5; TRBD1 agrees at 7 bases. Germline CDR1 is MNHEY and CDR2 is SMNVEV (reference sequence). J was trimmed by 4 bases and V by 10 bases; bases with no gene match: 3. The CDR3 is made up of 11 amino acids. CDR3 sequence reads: CATHRGETQYF. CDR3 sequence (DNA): TGTGCCACTCACAGGGGAGAGACCCAGTACTTC.

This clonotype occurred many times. DNA of the CDR3: TGTGCCAGCAGCCGCTGGACAGCGAATGAAAAACTGTTTTTT. Protein sequence: CASSRWTANEKLFF. The V call is TRBV7-8, the J call TRBJ1-4, with D possibly TRBD1 on 6 matching bases. The CDR3 sequence is 14 residues long. The germline V gene encodes CDR1 SGHVS and CDR2 FQNEAQ. V lost 5 bases and J lost 5, with 12 bases in between.

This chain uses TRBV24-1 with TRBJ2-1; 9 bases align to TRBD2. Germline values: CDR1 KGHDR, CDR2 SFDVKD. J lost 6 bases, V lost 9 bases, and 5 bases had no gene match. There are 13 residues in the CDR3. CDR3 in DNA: TGTGCCACCCAGACTAGCGGCCTCAATGAGCAGTTCTTC. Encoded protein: CATQTSGLNEQFF.

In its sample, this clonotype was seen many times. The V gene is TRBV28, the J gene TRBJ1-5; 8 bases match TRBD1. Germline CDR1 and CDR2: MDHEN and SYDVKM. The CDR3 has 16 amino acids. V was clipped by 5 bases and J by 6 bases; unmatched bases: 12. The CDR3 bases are TGTGCCAGCAGTCCACCCCGCACAGGGGGGGGTCAGCCCCAGCATTTT. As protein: CASSPPRTGGGQPQHF.

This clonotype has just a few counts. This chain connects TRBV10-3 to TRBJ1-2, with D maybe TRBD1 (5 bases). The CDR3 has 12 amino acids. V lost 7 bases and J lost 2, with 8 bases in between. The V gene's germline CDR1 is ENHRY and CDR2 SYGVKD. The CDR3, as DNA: TGTGCCATCACTGGGGGAAACTATGGCTACACCTTC. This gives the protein CAITGGNYGYTF.

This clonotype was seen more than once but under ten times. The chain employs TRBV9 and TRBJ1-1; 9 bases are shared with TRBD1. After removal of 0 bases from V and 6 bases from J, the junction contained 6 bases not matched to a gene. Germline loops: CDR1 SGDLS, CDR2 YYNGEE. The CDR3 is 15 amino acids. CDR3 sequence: CASSVATGGISEAFF. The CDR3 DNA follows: TGTGCCAGCAGCGTAGCGACAGGGGGTATCTCTGAAGCTTTCTTT.

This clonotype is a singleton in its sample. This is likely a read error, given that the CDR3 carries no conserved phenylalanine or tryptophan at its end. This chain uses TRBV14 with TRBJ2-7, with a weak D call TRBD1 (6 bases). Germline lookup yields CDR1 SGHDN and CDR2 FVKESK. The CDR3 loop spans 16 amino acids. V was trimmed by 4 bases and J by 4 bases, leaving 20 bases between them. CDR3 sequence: CASSLSRGHGNYEQYL. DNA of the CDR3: TGTGCCAGCAGCCTAAGTAGGGGACATGGTAATTACGAGCAGTACTTA.

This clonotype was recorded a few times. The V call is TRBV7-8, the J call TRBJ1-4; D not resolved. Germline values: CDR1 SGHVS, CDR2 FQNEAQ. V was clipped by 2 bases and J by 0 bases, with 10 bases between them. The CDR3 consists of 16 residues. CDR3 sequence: CASSLNSVATNEKLFF. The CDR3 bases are TGTGCCAGCAGCTTAAATTCGGTTGCAACTAATGAAAAACTGTTTTTT.

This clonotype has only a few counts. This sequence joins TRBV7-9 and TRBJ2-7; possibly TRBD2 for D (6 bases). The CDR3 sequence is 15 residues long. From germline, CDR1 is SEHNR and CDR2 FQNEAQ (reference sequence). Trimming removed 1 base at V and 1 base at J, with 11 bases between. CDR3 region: CASSLEVRGSYEQYF. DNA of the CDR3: TGTGCCAGCAGCTTAGAGGTACGGGGGTCCTACGAGCAGTACTTC. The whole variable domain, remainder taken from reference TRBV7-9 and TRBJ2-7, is DTGVSQNPRHKITKRGQNVTFRCDPISEHNRLYWYRQTLGQGPEFLTYFQNEAQLEKSRLLSDRFSAERPKGSFSTLEIQRTEQGDSAMYLCASSLEVRGSYEQYFGPGTRLTVT.

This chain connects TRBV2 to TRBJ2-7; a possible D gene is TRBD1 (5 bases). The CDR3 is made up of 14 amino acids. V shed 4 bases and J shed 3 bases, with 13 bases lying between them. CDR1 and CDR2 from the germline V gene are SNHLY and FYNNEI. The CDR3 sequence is CASSVQVGDYEQYF. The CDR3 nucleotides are TGTGCCAGCAGTGTACAGGTGGGTGACTACGAGCAGTACTTC.

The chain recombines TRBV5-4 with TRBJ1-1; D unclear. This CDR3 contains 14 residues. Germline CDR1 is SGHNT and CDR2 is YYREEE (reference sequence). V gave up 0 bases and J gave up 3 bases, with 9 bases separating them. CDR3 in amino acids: CASSLDLRDTEAFF. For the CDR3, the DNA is TGTGCCAGCAGCTTGGATCTTAGGGACACTGAAGCTTTCTTT.

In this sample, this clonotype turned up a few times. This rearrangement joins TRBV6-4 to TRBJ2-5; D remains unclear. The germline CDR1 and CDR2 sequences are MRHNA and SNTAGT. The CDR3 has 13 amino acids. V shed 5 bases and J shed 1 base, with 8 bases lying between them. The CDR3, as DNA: TGTGCCAGCAGTAAATCACCCCAAGAGACCCAGTACTTC. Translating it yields CASSKSPQETQYF.

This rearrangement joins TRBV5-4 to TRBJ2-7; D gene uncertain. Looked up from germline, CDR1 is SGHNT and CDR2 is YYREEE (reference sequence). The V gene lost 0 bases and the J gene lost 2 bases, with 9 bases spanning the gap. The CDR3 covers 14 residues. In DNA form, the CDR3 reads TGTGCCAGCAGCTTGGTACCCAAGACCTACGAGCAGTACTTC. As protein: CASSLVPKTYEQYF.

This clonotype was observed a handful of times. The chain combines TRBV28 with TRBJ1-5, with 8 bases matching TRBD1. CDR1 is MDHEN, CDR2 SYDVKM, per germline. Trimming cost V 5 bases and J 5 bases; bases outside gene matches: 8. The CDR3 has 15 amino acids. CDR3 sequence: CASSQPGQGYQPQHF. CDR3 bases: TGTGCCAGCAGTCAACCCGGACAGGGCTATCAGCCCCAGCATTTT.

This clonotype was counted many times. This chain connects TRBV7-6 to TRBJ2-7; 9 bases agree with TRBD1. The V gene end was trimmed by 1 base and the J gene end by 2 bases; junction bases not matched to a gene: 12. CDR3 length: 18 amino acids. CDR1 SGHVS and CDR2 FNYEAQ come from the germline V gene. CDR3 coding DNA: TGTGCCAGCAGCTTAGAGGTCGGGGGACAGGGACCTACCTACGAGCAGTACTTC. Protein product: CASSLEVGGQGPTYEQYF.

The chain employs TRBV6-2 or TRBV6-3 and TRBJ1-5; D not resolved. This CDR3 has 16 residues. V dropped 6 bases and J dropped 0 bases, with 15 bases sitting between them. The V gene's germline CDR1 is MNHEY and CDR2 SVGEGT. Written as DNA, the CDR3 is TGTGCCAGCAGCCTCAGAGTGGTATCTAGCAATCAGCCCCAGCATTTT. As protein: CASSLRVVSSNQPQHF.